This is a list of T cell receptor beta chains from one sample in a study of T-cell memory formation after mild COVID-19. TCRdb used MiXCR to reprocess the 5' RACE reads, holding one entry per CDR3 protein. This table holds 110,000 to 150,000 distinct CDR3 sequences, more than 13% found once. The specimen was PBMCs or a T cell subset sorted from them (not recorded which). These receptors were collected from an adult woman who had mild COVID-19 (a few samples of this study predate the infection). Cell type and time point are not known. Both conserved end residues are part of each CDR3. The D gene is left open where the match is weak. Clone size is not always given. Where it is, it says once, few, many or a class for expanded clones.

D gene	V gene	J gene	clone size	CDR3 length	CDR3 protein	CDR3 DNA
TRBD2	TRBV29-1	TRBJ2-5	.	15	CSVEIETSPQGTQYF	TGCAGCGTTGAAATCGAGACTAGCCCCCAGGGGACCCAGTACTTC
TRBD2	TRBV20-1	TRBJ2-1	.	16	CSATGTSEGDYNEQFF	TGCAGTGCTACCGGGACTAGCGAGGGGGACTACAATGAGCAGTTCTTC
.	TRBV5-5	TRBJ1-2	.	11	CASSLTTRRTF	TGTGCCAGCAGCTTGACCACCCGTCGGACCTTC
.	TRBV11-2	TRBJ2-2	many	11	CASSYPGELFF	TGTGCCAGCAGCTATCCCGGGGAGCTGTTTTTT
.	TRBV9	TRBJ1-1	.	12	CASSAIPGEAFF	TGTGCCAGCAGCGCGATACCGGGGGAGGCTTTCTTT
.	TRBV5-4	TRBJ2-2	few	15	CASSNSEGRTGELFF	TGTGCCAGCAGCAACTCGGAAGGCAGGACCGGGGAGCTGTTTTTT
.	TRBV5-1	TRBJ1-2	.	14	CASSPEIGGIGYTF	TGCGCCAGCAGCCCTGAAATTGGGGGAATTGGCTACACCTTC
TRBD1	TRBV7-6	TRBJ1-1	few	17	CASSLDRAGGGSTEAFF	TGTGCCAGCAGCTTAGACCGGGCAGGGGGCGGGAGTACTGAAGCTTTCTTT
TRBD1	TRBV27	TRBJ2-1	.	15	CASSLGQVPLNEQFF	TGTGCCAGCAGTTTAGGACAGGTCCCCCTCAATGAGCAGTTCTTC
.	TRBV2	TRBJ2-2	.	12	CATLEGTGELFF	TGTGCCACCCTCGAGGGCACCGGGGAGCTGTTTTTT
TRBD2	TRBV11-2	TRBJ2-3	few	16	CASSLDSLAGPDTQYF	TGTGCCAGCAGCTTAGATTCCCTAGCGGGCCCCGATACGCAGTATTTT
.	TRBV24-1	TRBJ1-2	.	12	CATSDRDYGYTF	TGTGCCACCAGTGACCGAGACTATGGCTACACCTTC
.	TRBV7-9	TRBJ1-1	few	13	CASRPKGNTEAFF	TGTGCCAGCAGGCCGAAGGGGAACACTGAAGCTTTCTTT
TRBD2	TRBV5-4	TRBJ2-7	few	14	CASASLAGDHEQYF	TGTGCCAGCGCATCCTTAGCGGGAGACCACGAGCAGTACTTC
TRBD1	TRBV29-1	TRBJ1-1	.	13	CSVGDSWNTEAFF	TGCAGCGTCGGGGACAGTTGGAACACTGAAGCTTTCTTT
TRBD1	TRBV5-1	TRBJ2-7	few	15	CASSPKGTGRYEQYF	TGCGCCAGCAGCCCAAAAGGGACAGGCCGCTACGAGCAGTACTTC
.	TRBV4-1	TRBJ2-7	.	12	CASSQDGLEQYF	TGCGCCAGCAGCCAAGACGGACTCGAGCAGTACTTC
.	TRBV5-7	TRBJ2-7	.	16	CASSFGQFSTSYEQYF	TGTGCCAGCAGCTTTGGACAGTTTTCGACCTCCTACGAGCAGTACTTC
.	TRBV4-1	TRBJ1-1	.	13	CASSAVGLTEAFF	TGCGCCAGCAGCGCAGTGGGGCTTACTGAAGCTTTCTTT
.	TRBV5-1	TRBJ1-1	many	11	CASSYGTSRIF	TGCGCCAGCAGCTACGGGACCTCTCGTATCTTT
.	TRBV4-1	TRBJ2-1	.	14	CASSPTSRYNEQFF	TGCGCCAGCAGCCCAACTAGCAGATACAATGAGCAGTTCTTC
.	TRBV11-3	TRBJ2-7	few	15	CASSGSVASAYEQYF	TGTGCCAGCAGCGGATCCGTAGCGTCGGCCTACGAGCAGTACTTC
.	TRBV9	TRBJ2-7	few	15	CASSVDVTRSYEQYF	TGTGCCAGCAGCGTAGATGTCACCCGCTCCTACGAGCAGTACTTC
.	TRBV5-1	TRBJ2-1	.	15	CASSLVVSLVNEQFF	TGCGCCAGCAGCTTGGTGGTCAGCTTGGTCAATGAGCAGTTCTTC
.	TRBV2	TRBJ2-2	.	15	CASSWDPGDTGELFF	TGTGCCAGCAGTTGGGACCCGGGGGACACCGGGGAGCTGTTTTTT
TRBD1	TRBV24-1	TRBJ1-1	.	14	CATRAGGSNTEAFF	TGTGCCACCAGGGCAGGGGGATCGAACACTGAAGCTTTCTTT
.	TRBV18	TRBJ2-1	many	13	CASSQGRYNEQFF	TGTGCCAGCTCGCAGGGACGATACAATGAGCAGTTCTTC
.	TRBV7-9	TRBJ1-2	few	17	CASSLDWYRQANYGYTF	TGTGCCAGCAGCTTAGATTGGTACAGGCAGGCGAACTATGGCTACACCTTC
.	TRBV5-1	TRBJ2-2	few	16	CASSFPGASDTGELFF	TGCGCCAGCAGCTTCCCGGGGGCGTCGGACACCGGGGAGCTGTTTTTT
.	TRBV12-3/TRBV12-4	TRBJ2-6	.	15	CASSLGGTGANVLTF	TGTGCCAGCAGTTTAGGGGGGACTGGGGCCAACGTCCTGACTTTC
.	TRBV12-3/TRBV12-4	TRBJ1-1	.	12	CASSGQNTEAFF	TGTGCCAGCAGTGGACAGAACACTGAAGCTTTCTTT
.	TRBV7-9	TRBJ1-2	many	15	CASTLGGGLDYGYTF	TGTGCCAGCACCCTTGGGGGAGGACTTGACTATGGCTACACCTTC
.	TRBV20-1	TRBJ2-2	.	15	CSARDKGDNTGELFF	TGCAGTGCTAGAGATAAGGGTGACAACACCGGGGAGCTGTTTTTT
.	TRBV6-5	TRBJ2-3	few	14	CASTGLAHTDTQYF	TGTGCCAGCACCGGGCTAGCACACACAGATACGCAGTATTTT
TRBD1	TRBV12-3/TRBV12-4	TRBJ1-4	.	14	CASSSTGGGEKLFF	TGTGCCAGCAGCTCCACAGGGGGGGGAGAAAAACTGTTTTTT
.	TRBV5-6	TRBJ1-2	.	16	CASSRSTGDPNYGYTF	TGTGCCAGCAGCCGGTCGACAGGAGACCCTAACTATGGCTACACCTTC
.	TRBV15	TRBJ2-5	.	15	CATSRVPGLGETQYF	TGTGCCACCAGCAGAGTACCGGGACTCGGGGAGACCCAGTACTTC
.	TRBV30	TRBJ2-3	.	10	CAWTTDTQYF	TGTGCCTGGACGACAGATACGCAGTATTTT
TRBD2	TRBV9	TRBJ2-1	.	15	CASSPAGGGNNEQFF	TGTGCCAGCAGCCCAGCGGGAGGGGGTAACAATGAGCAGTTCTTC
.	TRBV13	TRBJ2-5	few	13	CASSLPGQETQYF	TGTGCCAGCAGCTTACCGGGGCAAGAGACCCAGTACTTC
.	TRBV27	TRBJ2-1	few	16	CASSLKGGGRPDEQFF	TGTGCCAGCAGTTTAAAGGGGGGCGGGAGACCGGATGAGCAGTTCTTC
.	TRBV4-1	TRBJ1-6	few	16	CASSPTGWGSNSPLHF	TGCGCCAGCAGCCCAACAGGGTGGGGGAGTAATTCACCCCTCCACTTT
TRBD1	TRBV4-3	TRBJ2-5	.	16	CASSQDGPGQAETQYF	TGCGCCAGCAGCCAAGACGGACCGGGACAGGCTGAGACCCAGTACTTC
.	TRBV12-3/TRBV12-4	TRBJ2-1	few	16	CASSFRPAGSYNEQFF	TGTGCCAGCAGTTTCAGACCCGCGGGCTCCTACAATGAGCAGTTCTTC
.	TRBV5-1	TRBJ1-6	.	17	CASSLEAQSSYNSPLHF	TGCGCCAGCAGCTTGGAAGCGCAGAGCTCCTATAATTCACCCCTCCACTTT
.	TRBV7-9	TRBJ2-7	.	13	CASSLHSTYEQYF	TGTGCCAGCAGCCTCCACTCGACCTACGAGCAGTACTTC
TRBD2	TRBV7-6	TRBJ2-1	.	18	CASSMKLAGGYGVNEQFF	TGTGCCAGCAGCATGAAGCTAGCGGGGGGCTATGGGGTGAATGAGCAGTTCTTC
.	TRBV7-3	TRBJ2-7	many	14	CASSLTRSSDEQYF	TGTGCCAGCAGCTTAACGAGGTCTAGCGACGAGCAGTACTTC
.	TRBV7-8	TRBJ2-7	many	17	CASSWGAYPVGSYEQYF	TGTGCCAGCAGCTGGGGGGCCTACCCGGTGGGATCCTACGAGCAGTACTTC
TRBD1	TRBV6-2/TRBV6-3	TRBJ1-6	.	17	CASSYGTEVSYNSPLHF	TGTGCCAGCAGTTACGGGACAGAAGTCTCCTATAATTCACCCCTCCACTTT